This is a list of T cell receptor beta chains from one sample in a study of blood T cell repertoires in COVID-19. Profiled with immunoSEQ multiplex PCR; TCRdb holds only in-frame clones, not every one. This table holds more than 110,000 clones, around 86% found once. Sequenced material: PBMCs or T cells enriched from blood (not recorded which). These receptors all stem from a man aged 50-59 years who had recovered from COVID-19. Both conserved end residues are part of each CDR3. A D gene is named only where the DNA matches it firmly. For some rows the clone size is stated as once, few or many, or as a class when expanded; others skip it.

J: TRBJ1-1
D: TRBD1
size: NA
V: TRBV18
CDR3: CASSQGQGMNTEAFF
DNA: TGTGCCAGCTCACAGGGACAGGGGATGAACACTGAAGCTTTCTTT

J: TRBJ2-7
D: TRBD2
size: NA
V: TRBV5-4
CDR3: CASSLKREPFEQYF
DNA: TGTGCCAGCAGCTTGAAGCGGGAGCCTTTCGAGCAGTACTTC

J: TRBJ1-1
D: TRBD1
size: NA
V: TRBV10-1
CDR3: CASTLGQGVGRNTEAFF
DNA: TGCGCCAGCACCTTAGGACAGGGCGTAGGAAGGAACACTGAAGCTTTCTTT

J: TRBJ2-1
D: TRBD2
size: NA
V: TRBV15
CDR3: CATSRVTSGYNEQFF
DNA: TGTGCCACCAGCAGAGTGACTAGCGGCTACAATGAGCAGTTCTTC

J: TRBJ1-2
D: NA
size: few
V: TRBV6-5
CDR3: CASRKDSYGYTF
DNA: TGTGCCAGCAGAAAAGACAGCTATGGCTACACCTTC

J: TRBJ1-4
D: NA
size: NA
V: TRBV11-2
CDR3: CASSFGQTPTNEKLFF
DNA: TGTGCCAGCAGCTTTGGACAGACCCCAACTAATGAAAAACTGTTTTTT

J: TRBJ2-7
D: NA
size: NA
V: TRBV6-6
CDR3: CASSYSVLRSSYEQYF
DNA: TGTGCCAGCAGTTACTCGGTTCTGAGGAGCTCCTACGAGCAGTACTTC

J: TRBJ1-6
D: NA
size: NA
V: TRBV28
CDR3: CASSSGGGTPNSPLHF
DNA: TGTGCCAGCAGTTCCGGGGGGGGTACACCTAATTCACCCCTCCACTTT

J: TRBJ2-1
D: NA
size: NA
V: TRBV5-4
CDR3: CASSFGGGSSYNEQFF
DNA: TGTGCCAGCAGCTTTGGTGGGGGGTCCTCCTACAATGAGCAGTTCTTC

J: TRBJ1-2
D: TRBD1
size: NA
V: TRBV6-5
CDR3: CASRQGAAYGYTF
DNA: TGTGCCAGTCGACAGGGGGCAGCCTATGGCTACACCTTC

J: TRBJ1-1
D: NA
size: NA
V: TRBV19
CDR3: CASSIQGLRAFF
DNA: TGTGCCAGTAGTATTCAGGGTTTGAGGGCTTTCTTT

J: TRBJ2-3
D: TRBD1
size: NA
V: TRBV19
CDR3: CASKDRGLRSQYF
DNA: TGTGCCAGTAAAGACAGGGGCCTACGTTCGCAGTATTTT

J: TRBJ1-2
D: NA
size: NA
V: TRBV19
CDR3: CASSTTVYGYTF
DNA: TGTGCCAGTAGTACCACAGTCTATGGCTACACCTTC

J: TRBJ1-2
D: NA
size: NA
V: TRBV6-1
CDR3: CASSEIGIFYGYTF
DNA: TGTGCCAGCAGTGAAATCGGGATCTTCTATGGCTACACCTTC

J: TRBJ2-7
D: NA
size: NA
V: TRBV18
CDR3: CASSPGLLNEQYF
DNA: TGTGCCAGCTCACCAGGGCTTTTAAACGAGCAGTACTTC

J: TRBJ2-1
D: TRBD2
size: NA
V: TRBV4-3
CDR3: CASSHYHSGGYNEQFF
DNA: TGCGCCAGCAGCCATTACCACAGCGGGGGCTACAATGAGCAGTTCTTC

J: TRBJ2-5
D: TRBD2
size: NA
V: TRBV19
CDR3: CASSIGRMETQYF
DNA: TGTGCCAGTAGTATCGGGAGGATGGAGACCCAGTACTTC

J: TRBJ2-1
D: TRBD2
size: NA
V: TRBV27
CDR3: CASSLWAGVSYNEQFF
DNA: TGTGCCAGCAGTTTATGGGCGGGAGTCTCCTACAATGAGCAGTTCTTC

J: TRBJ1-1
D: TRBD1
size: NA
V: TRBV19
CDR3: CASSTRQGAGEAFF
DNA: TGTGCCAGTAGTACCCGACAGGGTGCGGGTGAAGCTTTCTTT

J: TRBJ1-4
D: TRBD1
size: few
V: TRBV7-9
CDR3: CASSVDRGEKLFF
DNA: TGTGCCAGCAGCGTGGACAGGGGTGAAAAACTGTTTTTT

J: TRBJ2-4
D: NA
size: NA
V: TRBV6-5
CDR3: CASSSQQDIQYF
DNA: TGTGCCAGCAGTTCCCAACAGGACATTCAGTACTTC

J: TRBJ2-1
D: TRBD2
size: NA
V: TRBV12-5
CDR3: CASGSWTSGNNNEQFF
DNA: TGTGCTAGTGGTTCCTGGACTAGCGGGAACAACAATGAGCAGTTCTTC

J: TRBJ1-6
D: TRBD1
size: NA
V: TRBV6-5
CDR3: CASSYGTGGHSPLHF
DNA: TGTGCCAGCAGTTACGGGACAGGGGGTCATTCACCCCTCCACTTT

J: TRBJ1-5
D: NA
size: once
V: TRBV19
CDR3: CASSGQGGQPQHF
DNA: TGTGCCAGTAGTGGGCAGGGCGGTCAGCCCCAGCATTTT

J: TRBJ2-3
D: TRBD2
size: NA
V: TRBV7-9
CDR3: CASSPLAGRRADTQYF
DNA: TGTGCCAGCAGCCCTCTAGCGGGGAGAAGGGCAGATACGCAGTATTTT

J: TRBJ1-6
D: NA
size: NA
V: TRBV6-5
CDR3: CASRTFGESPLHF
DNA: TGTGCCAGCAGGACCTTTGGGGAGTCACCCCTCCACTTT

J: TRBJ1-2
D: NA
size: NA
V: TRBV4-3
CDR3: CASSPNVQGTYGYTF
DNA: TGCGCCAGCAGCCCCAACGTACAGGGCACCTATGGCTACACCTTC

J: TRBJ1-4
D: NA
size: NA
V: TRBV6-5
CDR3: CASSYSPNEKLFF
DNA: TGTGCCAGCAGTTACAGCCCCAATGAAAAACTGTTTTTT

J: TRBJ2-5
D: TRBD2
size: NA
V: TRBV27
CDR3: CASSLGLAGRETQYF
DNA: TGTGCCAGCAGTTTGGGACTAGCGGGAAGGGAGACCCAGTACTTC

J: TRBJ1-3
D: TRBD1
size: NA
V: TRBV28
CDR3: CASSLWARGTGNTIYF
DNA: TGTGCCAGCAGTTTGTGGGCCAGGGGGACTGGAAACACCATATATTTT

J: TRBJ2-7
D: TRBD1
size: NA
V: TRBV6-5
CDR3: CATRTGGDSYEQYF
DNA: TGTGCCACCAGGACAGGGGGAGATTCATACGAGCAGTACTTC

J: TRBJ1-6
D: NA
size: NA
V: TRBV20-1
CDR3: CSAGYPTGLF
DNA: TGCAGTGCTGGCTACCCGACGGGGTTGTTT

J: TRBJ2-3
D: NA
size: NA
V: TRBV30
CDR3: CAWKGSGTDTQYF
DNA: TGTGCCTGGAAGGGTAGCGGCACAGATACGCAGTATTTT

J: TRBJ1-5
D: TRBD1
size: NA
V: TRBV3-1/TRBV3-2
CDR3: CASSQKSGTALWPQHF
DNA: TGTGCCAGCAGCCAAAAATCCGGGACAGCCCTATGGCCCCAGCATTTT

J: TRBJ2-2
D: TRBD2
size: NA
V: TRBV18
CDR3: CASSPLAGANTGELFF
DNA: TGTGCCAGCTCACCTCTAGCGGGGGCGAACACCGGGGAGCTGTTTTTT

J: TRBJ2-3
D: NA
size: few
V: TRBV7-9
CDR3: CASSLVTGTDTQYF
DNA: TGTGCCAGCAGCTTAGTAACAGGCACAGATACGCAGTATTTT

J: TRBJ2-3
D: NA
size: NA
V: TRBV19
CDR3: CASSISDTQYF
DNA: TGTGCCAGTAGTATATCGGATACGCAGTATTTT

J: TRBJ2-7
D: NA
size: NA
V: TRBV6-5
CDR3: CASRLQGSYEQYF
DNA: TGTGCCAGCAGGCTTCAGGGGTCCTACGAGCAGTACTTC

J: TRBJ1-4
D: TRBD1
size: NA
V: TRBV14
CDR3: CASSRTGGGRNEKLFF
DNA: TGTGCCAGCAGCCGGACAGGGGGTGGCCGAAATGAAAAACTGTTTTTT

J: TRBJ1-4
D: TRBD1
size: NA
V: TRBV18
CDR3: CASSDRGTNEKLFF
DNA: TGTGCCAGCTCAGACAGGGGAACTAATGAAAAACTGTTTTTT

J: TRBJ2-2
D: NA
size: once
V: TRBV5-4
CDR3: CASSRPGHNTGELFF
DNA: TGTGCCAGCAGCCGACCGGGACATAACACCGGGGAGCTGTTTTTT

J: TRBJ2-3
D: NA
size: NA
V: TRBV7-3
CDR3: CASSLSGSPGDTQYF
DNA: TGTGCCAGCAGCCTGAGCGGGTCCCCGGGAGATACGCAGTATTTT

J: TRBJ1-4
D: TRBD1
size: once
V: TRBV7-2
CDR3: CASSRDRGEKLFF
DNA: TGTGCCAGCAGCCGGGACAGAGGCGAAAAACTGTTTTTT

J: TRBJ2-1
D: NA
size: once
V: TRBV28
CDR3: CASSYRTDYNEQFF
DNA: TGTGCCAGCAGTTACAGGACAGATTACAATGAGCAGTTCTTC

J: TRBJ1-4
D: NA
size: NA
V: TRBV11-2
CDR3: CASSLGGPANEKLFF
DNA: TGTGCCAGCAGCTTAGGAGGGCCGGCTAATGAAAAACTGTTTTTT

J: TRBJ2-3
D: NA
size: NA
V: TRBV9
CDR3: CASSPQIGGGTDTQYF
DNA: TGTGCCAGCAGCCCCCAAATAGGGGGGGGGACAGATACGCAGTATTTT

J: TRBJ2-3
D: NA
size: NA
V: TRBV5-1
CDR3: CASSVVEGTDTQYF
DNA: TGCGCCAGCAGCGTCGTGGAGGGTACAGATACGCAGTATTTT

J: TRBJ2-5
D: TRBD1
size: NA
V: TRBV18
CDR3: CASSYSRRGSGETQYF
DNA: TGTGCCAGCTCATACTCCCGCAGGGGGTCGGGAGAGACCCAGTACTTC

J: TRBJ1-1
D: NA
size: NA
V: TRBV14
CDR3: CASSPAGLNTEAFF
DNA: TGTGCCAGCAGCCCGGCAGGGCTGAACACTGAAGCTTTCTTT

J: TRBJ1-1
D: NA
size: NA
V: TRBV2
CDR3: CASLTWGGDTEAFF
DNA: TGTGCCAGCCTTACCTGGGGCGGCGACACTGAAGCTTTCTTT